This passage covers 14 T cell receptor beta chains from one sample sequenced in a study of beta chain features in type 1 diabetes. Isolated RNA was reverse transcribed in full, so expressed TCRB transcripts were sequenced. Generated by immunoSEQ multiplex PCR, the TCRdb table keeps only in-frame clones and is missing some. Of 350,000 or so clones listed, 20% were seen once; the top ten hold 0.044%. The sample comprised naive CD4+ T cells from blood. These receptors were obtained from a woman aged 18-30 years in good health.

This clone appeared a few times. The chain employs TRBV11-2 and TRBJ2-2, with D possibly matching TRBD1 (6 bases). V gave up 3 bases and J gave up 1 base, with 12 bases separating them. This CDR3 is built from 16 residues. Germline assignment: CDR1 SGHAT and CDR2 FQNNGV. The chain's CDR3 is CASSFPGTQNTGELFF. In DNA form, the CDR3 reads TGTGCCAGCAGCTTTCCCGGGACACAGAACACCGGGGAGCTGTTTTTT.

In DNA, the CDR3 is TGCGCCAGCAGCTTGGGAGGGGGATCAGGAGAGGAGCATTTT. Its translation is CASSLGGGSGEEHF. This chain connects TRBV5-1 to TRBJ1-5; tentative D call: TRBD1 (6 bases). Trimming took off 0 bases at V and 14 bases at J, with 18 bases between the two ends. This CDR3 is 14 amino acids long. Germline CDR1 SGHRS, CDR2 YFSETQ.

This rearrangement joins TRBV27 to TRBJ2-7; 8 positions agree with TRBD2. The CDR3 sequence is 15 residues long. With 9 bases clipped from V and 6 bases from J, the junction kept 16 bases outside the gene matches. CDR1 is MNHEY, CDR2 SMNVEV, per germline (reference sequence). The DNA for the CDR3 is TGTGCCAGTACTTTAGCGGGAAGGTCCGGGAGCGAGCAGTACTTC. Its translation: CASTLAGRSGSEQYF.

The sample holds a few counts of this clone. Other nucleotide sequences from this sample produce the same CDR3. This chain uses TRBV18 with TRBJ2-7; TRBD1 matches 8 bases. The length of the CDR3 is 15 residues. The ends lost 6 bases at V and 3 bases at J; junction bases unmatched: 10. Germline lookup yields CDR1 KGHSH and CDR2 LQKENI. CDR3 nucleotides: TGTGCCAGCTCCCCCCCCGGGGACAGGAGCTACGAGCAGTACTTC. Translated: CASSPPGDRSYEQYF.

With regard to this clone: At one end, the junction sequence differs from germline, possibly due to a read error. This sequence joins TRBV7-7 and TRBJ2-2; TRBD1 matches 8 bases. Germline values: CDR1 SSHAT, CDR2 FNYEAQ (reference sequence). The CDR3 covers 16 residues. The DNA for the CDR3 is TGTGCTAGCAGCCCTCGGACAGGGCGGGCCGGCGGGGAGCTGTTTTTT. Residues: CASSPRTGRAGGELFF.

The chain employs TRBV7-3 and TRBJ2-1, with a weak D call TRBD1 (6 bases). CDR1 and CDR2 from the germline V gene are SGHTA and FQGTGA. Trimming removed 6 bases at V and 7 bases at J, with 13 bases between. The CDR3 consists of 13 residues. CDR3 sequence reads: CASRDSSGNEQFF. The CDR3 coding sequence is TGTGCCAGCAGGGACAGCTCTGGGAATGAGCAGTTCTTC.

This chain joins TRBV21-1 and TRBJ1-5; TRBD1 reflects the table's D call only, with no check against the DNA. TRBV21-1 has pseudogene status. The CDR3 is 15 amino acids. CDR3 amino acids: CASSARQRSNQPQHF. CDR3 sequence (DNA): TGTGCCAGCAGCGCTCGACAGCGTAGCAATCAGCCCCAGCATTTT.

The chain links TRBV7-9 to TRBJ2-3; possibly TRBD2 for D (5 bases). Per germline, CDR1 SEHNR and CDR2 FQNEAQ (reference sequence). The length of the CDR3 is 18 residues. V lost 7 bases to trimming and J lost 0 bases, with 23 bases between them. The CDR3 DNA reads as TGTGCCAGCAACTTCCTTATACTAGGAATCACTAGCACAGATACGCAGTATTTT. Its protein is CASNFLILGITSTDTQYF.

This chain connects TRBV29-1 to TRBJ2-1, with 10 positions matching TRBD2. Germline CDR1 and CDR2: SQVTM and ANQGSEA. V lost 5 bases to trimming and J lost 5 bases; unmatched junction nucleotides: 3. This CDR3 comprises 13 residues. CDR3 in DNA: TGCAGCGTTTCTAGCGGGAGTGACAATGAGCAGTTCTTC. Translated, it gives CSVSSGSDNEQFF.

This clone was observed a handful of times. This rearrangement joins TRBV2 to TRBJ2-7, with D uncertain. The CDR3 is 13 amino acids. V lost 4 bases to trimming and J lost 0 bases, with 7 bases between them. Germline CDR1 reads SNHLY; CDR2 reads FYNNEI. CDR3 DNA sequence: TGTGCCAGCAGTGGACTCAGCTCCTACGAGCAGTACTTC. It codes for CASSGLSSYEQYF. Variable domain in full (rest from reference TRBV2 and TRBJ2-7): EPEVTQTPSHQVTQMGQEVILRCVPISNHLYFYWYRQILGQKVEFLVSFYNNEISEKSEIFDDQFSVERPDGSNFTLKIRSTKLEDSAMYFCASSGLSSYEQYFGPGTRLTVT.

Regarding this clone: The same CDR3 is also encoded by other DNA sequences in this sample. CDR3 amino acids: CSARQGGGYTF. The CDR3 coding sequence is TGCAGTGCGCGACAGGGGGGGGGCTACACCTTC. This chain uses TRBV20-1 with TRBJ1-2; 9 nucleotides line up with TRBD1. Germline V gene sequence: CDR1 DFQATT, CDR2 SNEGSKA (reference sequence). V was clipped by 6 bases and J by 8 bases; unmatched bases: 4. CDR3 size: 11 residues.

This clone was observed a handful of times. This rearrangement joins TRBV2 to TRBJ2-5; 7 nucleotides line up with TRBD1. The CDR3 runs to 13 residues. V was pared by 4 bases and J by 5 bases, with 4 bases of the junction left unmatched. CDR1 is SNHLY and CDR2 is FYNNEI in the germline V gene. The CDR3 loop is CASSGQGGETQYF. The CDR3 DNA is TGTGCCAGCAGTGGACAGGGCGGGGAGACCCAGTACTTC.

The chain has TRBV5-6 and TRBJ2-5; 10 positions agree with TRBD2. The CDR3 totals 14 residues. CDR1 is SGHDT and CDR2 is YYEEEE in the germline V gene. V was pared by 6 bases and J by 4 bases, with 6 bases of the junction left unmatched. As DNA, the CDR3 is TGTGCCAGCACAGGGGGACTAGCGCGAGAGACCCAGTACTTC. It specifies CASTGGLARETQYF. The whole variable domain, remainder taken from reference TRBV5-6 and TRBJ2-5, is DAGVTQSPTHLIKTRGQQVTLRCSPKSGHDTVSWYQQALGQGPQFIFQYYEEEERQRGNFPDRFSGHQFPNYSSELNVNALLLGDSALYLCASTGGLARETQYFGPGTRLLVL.

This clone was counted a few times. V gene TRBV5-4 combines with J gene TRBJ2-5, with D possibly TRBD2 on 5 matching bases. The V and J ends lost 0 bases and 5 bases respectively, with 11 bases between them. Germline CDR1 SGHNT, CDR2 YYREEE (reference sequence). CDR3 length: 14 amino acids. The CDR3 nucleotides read TGTGCCAGCAGCTTGGACAGCGGTCGGGAGACCCAGTACTTC. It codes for CASSLDSGRETQYF.